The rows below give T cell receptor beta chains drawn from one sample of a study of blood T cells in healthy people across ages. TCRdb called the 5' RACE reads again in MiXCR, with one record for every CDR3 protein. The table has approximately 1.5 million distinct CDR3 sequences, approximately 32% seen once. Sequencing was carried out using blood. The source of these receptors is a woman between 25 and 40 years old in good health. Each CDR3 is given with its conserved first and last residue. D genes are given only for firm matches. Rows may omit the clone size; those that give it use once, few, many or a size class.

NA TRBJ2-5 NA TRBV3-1 CASSPWDQGQQETQYF TGTGCCAGCAGCCCATGGGATCAGGGACAACAAGAGACCCAGTACTTC
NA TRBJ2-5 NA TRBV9 CASSVGTRFVETQYF TGTGCCAGCAGCGTAGGGACACGCTTCGTCGAGACCCAGTACTTC
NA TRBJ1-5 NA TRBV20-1 CSAPRGGLNQPQHF TGCAGTGCCCCCAGGGGAGGGTTAAATCAGCCCCAGCATTTT
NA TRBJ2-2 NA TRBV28 CASRTGALGTGELFF TGTGCCAGCAGGACCGGGGCCTTAGGCACCGGGGAGCTGTTTTTT
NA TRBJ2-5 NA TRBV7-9 CASTPGTRLRETQYF TGTGCCAGCACCCCCGGGACCCGCCTTAGAGAGACCCAGTACTTC
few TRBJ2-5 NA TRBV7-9 CASSPGHSVKETQYF TGTGCCAGCAGCCCGGGACACTCCGTTAAAGAGACCCAGTACTTC
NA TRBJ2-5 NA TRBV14 CASSQRGAAQYF TGTGCCAGCAGCCAGCGAGGGGCCGCCCAGTACTTC
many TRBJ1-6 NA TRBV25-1 CASSGYNSPLHF TGTGCCAGCAGTGGTTATAATTCACCCCTCCACTTT
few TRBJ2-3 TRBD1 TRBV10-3 CAILFRDRDTDTQYF TGTGCCATACTATTCCGGGACAGGGACACAGATACGCAGTATTTT
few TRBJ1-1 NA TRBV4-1 CASSREGGLMNTEAFF TGCGCCAGCAGCCGCGAGGGGGGCTTAATGAACACTGAAGCTTTCTTT
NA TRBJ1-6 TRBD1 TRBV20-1 CSASRDRMDSPLHF TGCAGTGCTTCCAGGGACAGGATGGATTCACCCCTCCACTTT
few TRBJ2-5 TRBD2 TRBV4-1 CASSQGLAAPDQYF TGCGCCAGCAGCCAAGGACTAGCGGCCCCCGACCAGTACTTC
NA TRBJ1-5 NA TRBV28 CASINYSNQPQHF TGTGCCAGTATTAATTATAGCAATCAGCCCCAGCATTTT
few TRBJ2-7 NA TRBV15 CATSRAGLYEQYF TGTGCCACCAGCAGAGCGGGTCTCTACGAGCAGTACTTC
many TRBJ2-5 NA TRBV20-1 CSASRRGGETQYF TGCAGTGCTAGCCGCAGGGGGGGTGAGACCCAGTACTTC
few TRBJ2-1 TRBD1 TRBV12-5 CASGLVLDRGPNEQFF TGTGCTAGTGGTTTGGTCCTGGACAGGGGGCCTAATGAGCAGTTCTTC
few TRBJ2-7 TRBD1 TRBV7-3 CASSPRPGTDKVSHSYEQYF TGTGCCAGCAGCCCCAGACCCGGGACAGACAAGGTCTCTCACTCCTACGAGCAGTACTTC
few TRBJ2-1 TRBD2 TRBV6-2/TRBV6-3 CASSYGAGGYLYNEQFF TGTGCCAGCAGTTATGGAGCGGGGGGCTACCTTTACAATGAGCAGTTCTTC
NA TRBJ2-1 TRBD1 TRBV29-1 CSVPGQGISYNEQFF TGCAGCGTTCCTGGACAGGGGATTTCCTACAATGAGCAGTTCTTC
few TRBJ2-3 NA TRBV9 CASSVENGDTQYF TGTGCCAGCAGCGTAGAAAACGGGGATACGCAGTATTTT
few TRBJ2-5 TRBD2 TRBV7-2 CASSWLAGGITGEETQYF TGTGCCAGCAGCTGGCTAGCGGGGGGGATTACTGGGGAAGAGACCCAGTACTTC
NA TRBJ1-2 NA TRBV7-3 CASSLTGFLGYTF TGTGCCAGCAGCTTAACAGGTTTCCTTGGCTACACCTTC
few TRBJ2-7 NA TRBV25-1 CASSGGTHTQGEQYF TGTGCCAGCAGTGGCGGGACGCATACTCAAGGAGAGCAGTACTTC
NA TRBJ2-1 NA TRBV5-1 CASSRGSGYNEQFF TGCGCCAGCAGCCGTGGTTCGGGCTACAATGAGCAGTTCTTC
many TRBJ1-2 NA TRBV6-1 CASSEEYGYTF TGTGCCAGCAGTGAAGAGTATGGCTACACCTTC
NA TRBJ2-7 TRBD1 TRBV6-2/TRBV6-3 CASSYRTGGLNEQYF TGTGCCAGCAGTTACCGGACAGGGGGCTTGAACGAGCAGTACTTC
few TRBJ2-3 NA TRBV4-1 CASSQRWPTTDTQYF TGCGCCAGCAGCCAAAGATGGCCTACCACAGATACGCAGTATTTT
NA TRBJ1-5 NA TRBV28 CASSFEGDGNQPQHF TGTGCCAGCAGTTTCGAAGGAGACGGCAATCAGCCCCAGCATTTT
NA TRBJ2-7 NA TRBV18 CASSPSGPDYEQYF TGTGCCAGCTCACCTTCAGGGCCCGACTACGAGCAGTACTTC
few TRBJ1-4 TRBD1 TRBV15 CATSRAGTGRKDEKLFF TGTGCCACCAGCAGGGCCGGGACAGGGAGGAAAGATGAAAAACTGTTTTTT
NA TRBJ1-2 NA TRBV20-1 CSASLHSVGYGYTF TGCAGTGCTAGTCTACATTCCGTTGGCTATGGCTACACCTTC
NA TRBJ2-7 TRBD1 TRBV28 CASSFLGTGTSYEQYF TGTGCCAGCAGTTTTCTTGGGACAGGGACCTCCTACGAGCAGTACTTC
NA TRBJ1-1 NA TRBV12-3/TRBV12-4 CASSFSGKGTEAFF TGTGCCAGCAGTTTTTCGGGGAAGGGGACTGAAGCTTTCTTT
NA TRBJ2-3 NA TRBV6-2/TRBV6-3 CASGRTPVTLGTDTQYF TGTGCCAGCGGGCGTACCCCGGTGACACTCGGCACAGATACGCAGTATTTT
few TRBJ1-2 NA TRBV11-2 CASSPIGGERGYGYTF TGTGCCAGCAGCCCGATCGGGGGGGAGCGGGGCTATGGCTACACCTTC
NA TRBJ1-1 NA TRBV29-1 CSVGEFSEAFF TGCAGCGTCGGGGAGTTCTCTGAAGCTTTCTTT
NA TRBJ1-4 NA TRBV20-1 CSASPFQATNEKLFF TGCAGTGCTAGCCCATTCCAGGCAACTAATGAAAAACTGTTTTTT
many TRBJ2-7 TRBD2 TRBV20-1 CSARGLTAYEQYF TGCAGTGCTAGGGGACTAACCGCCTACGAGCAGTACTTC
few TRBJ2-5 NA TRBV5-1 CASSKHLMQETQYF TGCGCCAGCAGCAAACATTTGATGCAAGAGACCCAGTACTTC
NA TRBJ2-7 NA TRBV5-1 CASSLWGREYFYEQYF TGCGCCAGCAGCCTGTGGGGGCGGGAGTACTTCTACGAGCAGTACTTC
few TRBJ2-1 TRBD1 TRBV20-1 CSATGTDSYNEQFF TGCAGTGCAACCGGGACAGACTCCTACAATGAGCAGTTCTTC
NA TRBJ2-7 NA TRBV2 CASSEGPRRYEQYF TGTGCCAGCAGTGAAGGGCCTCGCAGATACGAGCAGTACTTC
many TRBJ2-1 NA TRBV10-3 CAIRTPRGEVNEQFF TGTGCCATCAGAACACCCCGGGGCGAGGTAAATGAGCAGTTCTTC
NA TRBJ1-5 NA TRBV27 CASSSLTGYSNQPQHF TGTGCCAGCAGTTCCCTGACAGGATATAGCAATCAGCCCCAGCATTTT